These 12 T cell receptor beta chains share one sample of origin, sequenced in a study of cytomegalovirus exposure and HLA in healthy donors. The PCR used 60 Vbeta and 13 Jbeta primers. Profiling relied on immunoSEQ multiplex PCR, and the TCRdb table lists in-frame clones only, not all of them. The data hold fewer than 200,000 clones, with 75% to 90% observed a single time. The specimen was PBMCs. All receptors come from a man aged 50-60 years in good health and CMV-seronegative.

This clone came up a few times. This sequence joins TRBV4-2 and TRBJ2-5; TRBD2 matches at 8 bases. Losses at the gene ends were 5 bases for V and 3 bases for J; bases not matched to a gene: 8. The CDR3 is 15 amino acids. CDR1 and CDR2 (germline): LGHNA, YNFKEQ. CDR3: CASSKGSSGEETQYF. DNA for the CDR3: TGTGCCAGCAGCAAGGGGAGTAGCGGGGAAGAGACCCAGTACTTC.

The chain is built from TRBV7-6 and TRBJ2-5; 9 nucleotides match TRBD1. The CDR3 covers 13 residues. V dropped 6 bases and J dropped 6; count of bases not matched to a gene: 5. Germline V lookup: CDR1 SGHVS, CDR2 FNYEAQ. This CDR3 is CASRWTGEKTQYF. CDR3 in DNA: TGTGCCAGCAGGTGGACAGGGGAGAAGACCCAGTACTTC.

This rearrangement joins TRBV19 to TRBJ1-6; D not certain. The CDR3 is 13 residues long. Germline V gives CDR1 LNHDA, CDR2 SQIVND (reference sequence). V was shortened by 6 bases and J by 15 bases, with 18 bases between the two germline ends. The CDR3 loop is CASRAGSPLRLHF. DNA of the CDR3: TGTGCCAGTAGGGCAGGCAGCCCGTTACGCCTCCACTTT.

The V and J genes are TRBV6-5 and TRBJ2-5; no clear D gene. The CDR3 length is 14 residues. The germline V gene encodes CDR1 MNHEY and CDR2 SVGAGI. V dropped 6 bases and J dropped 6 bases, with 17 bases sitting between them. The CDR3 DNA reads TGTGCCAGCAGCCCCGACTTTATGCTGAAGACCCAGTACTTC. Translating it yields CASSPDFMLKTQYF.

CDR3 DNA sequence: TGTGCCAGCAGCTCCGGGACTACCGAAAACATTCAGTACTTC. Its translation: CASSSGTTENIQYF. The chain carries TRBV7-3 and TRBJ2-4; 7 nucleotides match TRBD2. The junction had 5 bases not matched to a gene; V was cut back by 4 bases and J by 5 bases. The length of the CDR3 is 14 residues. Germline V gene sequence: CDR1 SGHTA, CDR2 FQGTGA.

The CDR3 here is CASSLVGRLAGAAQYF. The CDR3 region has the DNA TGTGCCAGCAGCTTAGTTGGTCGACTAGCGGGAGCGGCCCAGTACTTC. This chain uses TRBV11-3 with TRBJ2-5; 12 bases match TRBD2. The J segment lost 9 bases and the V segment lost 1 base, leaving 9 bases of the junction unmatched. There are 16 residues in the CDR3. CDR1 is SGHNT and CDR2 is YENEEA in the germline V gene.

The chain couples TRBV30 to TRBJ2-5; D remains unclear. The closer fit of TRBJ2-7 to the DNA end suggests the J call may be wrong. The CDR3 has 12 amino acids. Germline V CDR1 and CDR2: GTSNPN, SVGIG (reference sequence). This CDR3 is CAWRYGTYEQYF. The CDR3 region has the DNA TGTGCCTGGAGGTACGGTACCTACGAGCAGTACTTC.

The chain recombines TRBV11-2 with TRBJ1-2, with 10 bases identical to TRBD1. The CDR3 runs 14 residues. Germline V gene sequence: CDR1 SGHAT, CDR2 FQNNGV. J lost 2 bases, V lost 5 bases, and 2 bases had no gene match. In nucleotides, the CDR3 is TGTGCCAGCAGCCCGGGACAGGGGAACTATGGCTACACCTTC. It encodes CASSPGQGNYGYTF. Filled out from reference TRBV11-2 and TRBJ1-2, the complete variable domain reads EAGVAQSPRYKIIEKRQSVAFWCNPISGHATLYWYQQILGQGPKLLIQFQNNGVVDDSQLPKDRFSAERLKGVDSTLKIQPAKLEDSAVYLCASSPGQGNYGYTFGSGTRLTVV.

The chain is built from TRBV6-5 and TRBJ1-2; 10 bases match TRBD1. The CDR3 is 13 amino acids. V trimming: 6 bases; J trimming: 6 bases; junction bases outside the gene matches: 4. Germline values: CDR1 MNHEY, CDR2 SVGAGI. The DNA of the CDR3 is TGTGCCAGCAGGCGACAGGGGGCTAATGGCTACACCTTC. It yields the protein CASRRQGANGYTF.

The V gene is TRBV5-1, the J gene TRBJ2-5; tentative D call: TRBD2 (7 bases). Trimming shortened V by 0 bases and J by 5 bases, and 11 bases separated the two germline ends. This CDR3 region has 14 residues. Germline CDR1 is SGHRS and CDR2 is YFSETQ. The CDR3 is CASSLAGGSETQYF. CDR3 in DNA: TGCGCCAGCAGCTTGGCGGGGGGCAGTGAGACCCAGTACTTC.

This chain links TRBV15 with TRBJ1-2; tentatively, D is TRBD1 (6 bases). V was cut by 2 bases and J by 2 bases, with 12 bases left in between. The CDR3 has 15 amino acids. CDR1 and CDR2 from the germline V gene are LNHNV and YYDKDF (reference sequence). The CDR3 nucleotides are TGTGCCACCAGCAGAAGGGCAGGGGCGAACTATGGCTACACCTTC. Protein sequence: CATSRRAGANYGYTF.

The chain couples TRBV10-3 to TRBJ2-7; 7 bases fit TRBD1. The CDR3 totals 15 residues. V trimming: 2 bases; J trimming: 2 bases; junction bases outside the gene matches: 6. Germline V CDR1 and CDR2: ENHRY, SYGVKD. CDR3 nucleotide sequence: TGTGCCATCAGTGAGAAGGGGGCAGTTACCTACGAGCAGTACTTC. It codes for CAISEKGAVTYEQYF.